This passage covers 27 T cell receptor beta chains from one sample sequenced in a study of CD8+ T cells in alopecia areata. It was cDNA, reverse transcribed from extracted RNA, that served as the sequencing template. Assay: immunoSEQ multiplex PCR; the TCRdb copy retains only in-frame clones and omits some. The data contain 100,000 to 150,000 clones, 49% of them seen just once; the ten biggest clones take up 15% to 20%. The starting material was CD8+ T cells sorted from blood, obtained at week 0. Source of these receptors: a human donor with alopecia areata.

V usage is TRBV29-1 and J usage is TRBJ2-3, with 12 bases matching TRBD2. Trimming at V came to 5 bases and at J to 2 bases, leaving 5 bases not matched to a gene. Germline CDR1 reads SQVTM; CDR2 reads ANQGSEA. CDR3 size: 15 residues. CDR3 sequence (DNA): TGCAGCGTTCGGACTAGCGGGGATCCCACAGATACGCAGTATTTT. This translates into CSVRTSGDPTDTQYF.

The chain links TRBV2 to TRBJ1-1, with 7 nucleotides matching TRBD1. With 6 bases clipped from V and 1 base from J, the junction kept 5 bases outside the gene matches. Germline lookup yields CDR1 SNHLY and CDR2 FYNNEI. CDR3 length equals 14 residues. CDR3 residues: CASSPGTENTEAFF. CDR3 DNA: TGTGCCAGCAGCCCCGGGACAGAGAACACTGAAGCTTTCTTT. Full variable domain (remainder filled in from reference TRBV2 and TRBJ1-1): EPEVTQTPSHQVTQMGQEVILRCVPISNHLYFYWYRQILGQKVEFLVSFYNNEISEKSEIFDDQFSVERPDGSNFTLKIRSTKLEDSAMYFCASSPGTENTEAFFGQGTRLTVV.

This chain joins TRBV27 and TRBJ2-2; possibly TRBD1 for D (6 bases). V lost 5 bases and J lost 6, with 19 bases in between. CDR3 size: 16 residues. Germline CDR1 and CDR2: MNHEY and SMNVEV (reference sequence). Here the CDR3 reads CASSPQGFSSSGELFF. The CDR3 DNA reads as TGTGCCAGCAGTCCCCAGGGGTTCTCTAGCTCCGGGGAGCTGTTTTTT.

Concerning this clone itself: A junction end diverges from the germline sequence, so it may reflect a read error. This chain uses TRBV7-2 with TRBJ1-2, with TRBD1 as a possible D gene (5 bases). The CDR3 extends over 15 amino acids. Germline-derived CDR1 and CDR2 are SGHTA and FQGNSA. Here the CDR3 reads CASSLAVRGSDGYTF. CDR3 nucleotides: TGTGCCAGCAGCCTAGCAGTTAGGGGCAGCGATGGCTACACCTTC.

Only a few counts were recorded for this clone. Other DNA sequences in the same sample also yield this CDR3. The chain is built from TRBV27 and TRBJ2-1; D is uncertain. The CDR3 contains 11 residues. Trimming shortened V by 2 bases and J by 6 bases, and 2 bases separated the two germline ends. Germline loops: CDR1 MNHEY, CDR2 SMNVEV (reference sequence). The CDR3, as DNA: TGTGCCAGCAGTTTAGCCAATGAGCAGTTCTTC. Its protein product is CASSLANEQFF.

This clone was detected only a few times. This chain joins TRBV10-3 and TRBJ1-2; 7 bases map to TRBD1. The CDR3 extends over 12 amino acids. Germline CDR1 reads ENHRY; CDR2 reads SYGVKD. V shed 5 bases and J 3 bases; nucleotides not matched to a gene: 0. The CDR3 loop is CAISTGDYGYTF. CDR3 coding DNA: TGTGCCATCAGTACAGGGGACTATGGCTACACCTTC.

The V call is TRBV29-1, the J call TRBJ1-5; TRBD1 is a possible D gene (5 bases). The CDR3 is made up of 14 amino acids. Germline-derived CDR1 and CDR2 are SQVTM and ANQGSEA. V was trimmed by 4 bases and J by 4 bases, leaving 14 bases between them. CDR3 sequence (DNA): TGCAGCGTTGGCGGGGACGGAGAGAATCAGCCCCAGCATTTT. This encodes CSVGGDGENQPQHF.

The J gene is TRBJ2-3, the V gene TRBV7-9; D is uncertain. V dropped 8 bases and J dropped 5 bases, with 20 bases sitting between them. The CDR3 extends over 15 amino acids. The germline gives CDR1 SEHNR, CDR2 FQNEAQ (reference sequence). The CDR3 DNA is TGTGCCAGCTTCCAAGTTCAGTCCTTGGGAGATACGCAGTATTTT. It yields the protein CASFQVQSLGDTQYF.

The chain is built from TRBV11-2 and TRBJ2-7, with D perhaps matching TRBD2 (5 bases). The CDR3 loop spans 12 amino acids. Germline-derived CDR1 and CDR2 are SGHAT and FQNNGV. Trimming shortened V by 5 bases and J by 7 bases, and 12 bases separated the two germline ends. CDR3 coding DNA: TGTGCCAGCAGCCCCGGAGGCAGGGAGCAGTACTTC. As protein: CASSPGGREQYF.

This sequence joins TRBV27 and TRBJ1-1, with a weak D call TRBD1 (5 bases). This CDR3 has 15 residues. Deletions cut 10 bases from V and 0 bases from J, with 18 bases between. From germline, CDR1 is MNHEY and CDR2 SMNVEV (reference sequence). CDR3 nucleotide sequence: TGTGCCATCGACCGGGACGGTGGTTTGAACACTGAAGCTTTCTTT. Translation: CAIDRDGGLNTEAFF.

In nucleotides, the CDR3 is TGTGCCAGCTCACCCCTCAGGGCCCGCATAGACTACGATAATTCACCCCTCCACTTT. Encoded protein: CASSPLRARIDYDNSPLHF. The chain is built from TRBV18 and TRBJ1-6; a weak D match, TRBD1 (5 bases). CDR1 and CDR2 (germline): KGHSH, LQKENI. This CDR3 contains 19 residues. V was shortened by 3 bases and J by 5 bases, with 23 bases between the two germline ends.

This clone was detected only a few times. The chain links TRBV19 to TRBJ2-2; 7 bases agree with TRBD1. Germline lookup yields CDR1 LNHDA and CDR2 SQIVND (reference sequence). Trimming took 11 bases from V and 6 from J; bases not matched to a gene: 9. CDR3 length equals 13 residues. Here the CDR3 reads CAGRDDRAGELFF. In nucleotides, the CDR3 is TGTGCCGGACGCGACGACAGGGCCGGGGAGCTGTTTTTT.

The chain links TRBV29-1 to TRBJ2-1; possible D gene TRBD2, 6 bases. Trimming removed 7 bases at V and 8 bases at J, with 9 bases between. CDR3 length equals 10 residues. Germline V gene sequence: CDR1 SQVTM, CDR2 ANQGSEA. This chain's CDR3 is CSALAHEQFF. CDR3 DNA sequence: TGCAGCGCCCTAGCGCATGAGCAGTTCTTC.

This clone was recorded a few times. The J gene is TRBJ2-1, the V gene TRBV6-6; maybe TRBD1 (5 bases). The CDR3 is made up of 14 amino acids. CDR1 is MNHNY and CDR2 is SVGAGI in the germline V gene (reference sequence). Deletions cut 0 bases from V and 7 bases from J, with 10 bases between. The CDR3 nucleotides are TGTGCCAGCAGTTACTCCCCAGGGCTGAATGAGCAGTTCTTC. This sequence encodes CASSYSPGLNEQFF.

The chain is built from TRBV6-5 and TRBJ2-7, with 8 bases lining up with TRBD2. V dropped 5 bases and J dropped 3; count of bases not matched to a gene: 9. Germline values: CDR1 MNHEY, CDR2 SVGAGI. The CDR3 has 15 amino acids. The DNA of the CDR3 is TGTGCCAGCAGTCTCTCGGGAGGGGGGTACTACGAGCAGTACTTC. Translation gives CASSLSGGGYYEQYF.

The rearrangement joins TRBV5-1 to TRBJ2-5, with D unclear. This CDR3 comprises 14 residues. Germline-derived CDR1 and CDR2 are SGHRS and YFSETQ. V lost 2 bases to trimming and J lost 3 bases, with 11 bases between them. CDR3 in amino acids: CASSLQGQKETQYF. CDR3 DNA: TGCGCCAGCAGCTTACAAGGGCAGAAAGAGACCCAGTACTTC.

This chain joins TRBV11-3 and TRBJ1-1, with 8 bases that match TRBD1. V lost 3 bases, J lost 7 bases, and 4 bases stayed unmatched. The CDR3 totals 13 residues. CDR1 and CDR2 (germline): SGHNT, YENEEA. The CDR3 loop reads CASSFGTGHEAFF. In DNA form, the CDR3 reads TGTGCCAGCAGCTTCGGGACAGGCCATGAAGCTTTCTTT.

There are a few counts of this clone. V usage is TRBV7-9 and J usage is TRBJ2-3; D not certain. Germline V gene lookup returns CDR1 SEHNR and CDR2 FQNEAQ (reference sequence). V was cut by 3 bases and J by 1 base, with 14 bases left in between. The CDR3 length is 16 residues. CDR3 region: CASSFLLKGGTDTQYF. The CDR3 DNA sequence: TGTGCCAGCAGCTTCCTGTTGAAGGGCGGCACAGATACGCAGTATTTT.

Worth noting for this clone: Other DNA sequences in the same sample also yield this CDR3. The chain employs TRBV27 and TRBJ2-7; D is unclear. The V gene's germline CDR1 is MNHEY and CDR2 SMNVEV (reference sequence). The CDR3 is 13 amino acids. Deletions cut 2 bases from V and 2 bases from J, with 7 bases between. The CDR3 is CASSLDRAYEQYF. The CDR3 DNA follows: TGTGCCAGCAGTTTAGACCGAGCCTACGAGCAGTACTTC.

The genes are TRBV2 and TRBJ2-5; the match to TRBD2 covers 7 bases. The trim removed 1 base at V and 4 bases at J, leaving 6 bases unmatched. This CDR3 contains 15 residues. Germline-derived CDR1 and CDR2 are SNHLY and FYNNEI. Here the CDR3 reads CASSEGSPGGETQYF. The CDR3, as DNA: TGTGCCAGCAGTGAAGGCTCCCCGGGAGGAGAGACCCAGTACTTC.

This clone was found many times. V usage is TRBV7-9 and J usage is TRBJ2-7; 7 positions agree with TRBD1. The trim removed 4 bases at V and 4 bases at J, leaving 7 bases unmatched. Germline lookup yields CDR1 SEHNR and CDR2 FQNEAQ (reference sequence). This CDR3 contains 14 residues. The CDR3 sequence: CASSSEGARYEQYF. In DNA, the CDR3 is TGTGCCAGCAGCTCCGAGGGGGCCCGTTACGAGCAGTACTTC.

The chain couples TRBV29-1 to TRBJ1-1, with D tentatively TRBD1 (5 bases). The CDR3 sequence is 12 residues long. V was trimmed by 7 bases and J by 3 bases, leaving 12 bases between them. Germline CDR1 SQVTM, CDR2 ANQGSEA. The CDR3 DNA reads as TGCAGCGCCATGGGAGGGGACACTGAAGCTTTCTTT. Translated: CSAMGGDTEAFF.

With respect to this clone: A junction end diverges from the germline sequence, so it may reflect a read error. CDR3 nucleotides: TGTGCCAGCAGTGAAGTGCCTCCCTACGAGCAGTACTTC. Its protein is CASSEVPPYEQYF. The chain is built from TRBV10-3 and TRBJ2-5, with unresolved D. The J call is doubtful: the DNA matches TRBJ2-7 better. Per germline, CDR1 ENHRY and CDR2 SYGVKD. CDR3 length: 13 residues.

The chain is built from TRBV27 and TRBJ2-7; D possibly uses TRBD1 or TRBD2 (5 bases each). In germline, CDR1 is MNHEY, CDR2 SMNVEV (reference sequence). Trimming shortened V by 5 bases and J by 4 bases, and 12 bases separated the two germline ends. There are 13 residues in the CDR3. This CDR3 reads CASSIQGPYEQYF. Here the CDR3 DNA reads TGTGCCAGCAGTATCCAGGGACCATACGAGCAGTACTTC.

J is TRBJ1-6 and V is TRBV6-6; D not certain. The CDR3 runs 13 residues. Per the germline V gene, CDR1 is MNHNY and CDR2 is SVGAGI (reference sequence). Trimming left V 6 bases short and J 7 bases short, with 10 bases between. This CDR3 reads CASRQTPNSPLHF. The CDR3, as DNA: TGTGCCAGCAGACAGACTCCAAATTCACCCCTCCACTTT.

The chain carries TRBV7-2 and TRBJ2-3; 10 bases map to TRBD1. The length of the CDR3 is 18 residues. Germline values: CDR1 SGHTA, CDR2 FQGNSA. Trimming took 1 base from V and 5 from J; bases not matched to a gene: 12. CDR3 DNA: TGTGCCAGCAGCTTAGGTCCCGGGACAGGGGCAGGAAGAGATACGCAGTATTTT. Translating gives CASSLGPGTGAGRDTQYF.

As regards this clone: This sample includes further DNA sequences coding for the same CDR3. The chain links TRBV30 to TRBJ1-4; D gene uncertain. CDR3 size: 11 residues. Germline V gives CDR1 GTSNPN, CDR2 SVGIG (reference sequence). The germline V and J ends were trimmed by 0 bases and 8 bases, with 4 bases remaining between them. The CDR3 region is CAWSVSEKLFF. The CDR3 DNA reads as TGTGCCTGGAGTGTGTCCGAAAAACTGTTTTTT.